This T cell receptor beta chain was captured by sequencing in a study of follicular helper T cells after annual influenza vaccination. Study-level findings and limits: Plasmablast frequency change correlated with clonality change in ICOS+CD38+ cTfh.

Some clones are missing from TCRdb's copy, which holds only in-frame ones; the method was immunoSEQ multiplex PCR. The table includes about 5,100 clones, about nine tenths detected once. A word on this clone: Its specificity is not known.

CDR3 size: 13 residues. V gave up 0 bases and J gave up 5 bases, with 8 bases separating them. Per the germline V gene, CDR1 is SGHRS and CDR2 is YFSETQ. Time point indicated: 2013-2014 season, 7 days after vaccination. The chain uses TRBV5-1 and TRBJ1-2; the D is unclear. This sample comprised CXCR5+ CD38- circulating T follicular helper cells from blood, obtained 7 days after influenza vaccination. Subset reported: circulating Tfh, non-naive CD4+CXCR5+PD-1+ (ICOS+CD38+ or ICOS-CD38-). This receptor was obtained from an adult who received the influenza vaccine. CDR3 sequence (DNA): TGCGCCAGCAGCTTGGAGTCGGGTTATGGCTACACCTTC. Protein: CASSLESGYGYTF. Looking up the rest from reference TRBV5-1 and TRBJ1-2 gives the full variable domain: KAGVTQTPRYLIKTRGQQVTLSCSPISGHRSVSWYQQTPGQGLQFLFEYFSETQRNKGNFPGRFSGRQFSNSRSEMNVSTLELGDSALYLCASSLESGYGYTFGSGTRLTVV.